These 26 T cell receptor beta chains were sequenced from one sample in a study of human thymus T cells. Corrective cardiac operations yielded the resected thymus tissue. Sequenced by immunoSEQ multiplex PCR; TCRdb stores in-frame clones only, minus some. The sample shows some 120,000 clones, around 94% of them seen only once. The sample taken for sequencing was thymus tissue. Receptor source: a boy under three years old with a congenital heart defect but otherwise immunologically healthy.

CDR3 amino acids: CASSPTSAEGETQYF. CDR3 bases: TGTGCCAGCTCACCGACGTCTGCCGAGGGGGAGACCCAGTACTTC. The J gene is TRBJ2-5, the V gene TRBV18; D is tentatively TRBD1 or TRBD2 (5 bases each). Trimming took off 3 bases at V and 5 bases at J, with 16 bases between the two ends. Germline CDR1 KGHSH, CDR2 LQKENI. The length of the CDR3 is 15 residues.

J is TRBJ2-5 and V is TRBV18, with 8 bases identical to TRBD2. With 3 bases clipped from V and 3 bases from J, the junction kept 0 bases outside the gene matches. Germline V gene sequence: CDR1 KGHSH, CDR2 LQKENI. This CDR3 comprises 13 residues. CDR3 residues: CASSPGLEETQYF. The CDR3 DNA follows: TGTGCCAGCTCACCGGGACTAGAAGAGACCCAGTACTTC.

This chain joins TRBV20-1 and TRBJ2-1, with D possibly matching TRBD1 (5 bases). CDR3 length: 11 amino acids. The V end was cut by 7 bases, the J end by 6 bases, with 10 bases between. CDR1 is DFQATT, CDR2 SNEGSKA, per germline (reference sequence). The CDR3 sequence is CSVRGPNEQFF. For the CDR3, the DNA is TGCAGTGTAAGGGGTCCCAATGAGCAGTTCTTC.

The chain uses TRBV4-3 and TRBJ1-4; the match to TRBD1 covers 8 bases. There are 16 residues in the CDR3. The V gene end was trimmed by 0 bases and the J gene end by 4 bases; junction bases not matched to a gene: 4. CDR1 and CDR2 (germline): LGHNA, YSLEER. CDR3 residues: CASSQDSRGHNEKLFF. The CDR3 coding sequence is TGCGCCAGCAGCCAAGATTCCAGGGGGCATAATGAAAAACTGTTTTTT.

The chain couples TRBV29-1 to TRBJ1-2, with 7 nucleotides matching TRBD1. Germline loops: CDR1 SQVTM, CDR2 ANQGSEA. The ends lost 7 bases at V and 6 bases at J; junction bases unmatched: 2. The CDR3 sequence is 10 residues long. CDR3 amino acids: CSADRDGYTF. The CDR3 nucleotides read TGCAGCGCCGACAGGGATGGCTACACCTTC.

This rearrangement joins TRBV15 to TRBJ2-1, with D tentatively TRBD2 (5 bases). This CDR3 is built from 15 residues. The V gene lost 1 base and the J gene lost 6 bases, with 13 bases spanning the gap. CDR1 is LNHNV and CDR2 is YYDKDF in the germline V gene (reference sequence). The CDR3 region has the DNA TGTGCCACCAGCAGAGGAGGGTTCGAAGGCAATGAGCAGTTCTTC. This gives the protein CATSRGGFEGNEQFF.

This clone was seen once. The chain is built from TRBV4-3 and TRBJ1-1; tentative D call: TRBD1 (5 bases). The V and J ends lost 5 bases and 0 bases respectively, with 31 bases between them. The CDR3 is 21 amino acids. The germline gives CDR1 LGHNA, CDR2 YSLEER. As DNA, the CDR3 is TGCGCCAGCAGCGACAAAAAACTCACAGAGGCTCACGCGGGGGTGAACACTGAAGCTTTCTTT. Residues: CASSDKKLTEAHAGVNTEAFF.

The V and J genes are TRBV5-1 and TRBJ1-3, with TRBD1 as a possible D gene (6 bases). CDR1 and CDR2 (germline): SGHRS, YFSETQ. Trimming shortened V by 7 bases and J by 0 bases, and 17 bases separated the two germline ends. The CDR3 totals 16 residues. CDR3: CASSPFDRLSGNTIYF. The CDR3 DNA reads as TGCGCCAGCTCCCCTTTTGACAGGCTCTCTGGAAACACCATATATTTT.

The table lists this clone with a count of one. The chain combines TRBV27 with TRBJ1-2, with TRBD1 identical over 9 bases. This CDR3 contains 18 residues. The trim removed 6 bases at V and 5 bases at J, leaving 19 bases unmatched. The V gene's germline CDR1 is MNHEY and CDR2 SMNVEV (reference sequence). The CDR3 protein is CASSPRQGQGVLLYGYTF. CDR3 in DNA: TGTGCCAGCAGCCCCCGGCAGGGACAGGGAGTCTTATTGTATGGCTACACCTTC.

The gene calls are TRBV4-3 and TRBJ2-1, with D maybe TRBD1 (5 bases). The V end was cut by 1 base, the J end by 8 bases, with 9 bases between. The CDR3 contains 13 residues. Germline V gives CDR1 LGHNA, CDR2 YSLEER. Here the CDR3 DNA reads TGCGCCAGCAGCCAAGTTAAAGGGGATGAGCAGTTCTTC. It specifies CASSQVKGDEQFF.

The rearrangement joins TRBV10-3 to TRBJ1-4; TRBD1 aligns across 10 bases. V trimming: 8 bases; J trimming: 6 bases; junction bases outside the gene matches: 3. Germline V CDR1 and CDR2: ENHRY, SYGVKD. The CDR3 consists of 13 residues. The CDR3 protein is CAISGTGDEKLFF. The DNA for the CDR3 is TGTGCCATCTCCGGGACAGGGGATGAAAAACTGTTTTTT.

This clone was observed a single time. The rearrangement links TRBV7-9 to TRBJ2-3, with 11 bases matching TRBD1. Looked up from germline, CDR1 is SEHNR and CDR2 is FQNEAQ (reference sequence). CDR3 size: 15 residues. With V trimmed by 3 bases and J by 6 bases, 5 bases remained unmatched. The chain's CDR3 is CASSLWTGGFDTQYF. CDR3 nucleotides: TGTGCCAGCAGCTTGTGGACAGGGGGCTTCGATACGCAGTATTTT.

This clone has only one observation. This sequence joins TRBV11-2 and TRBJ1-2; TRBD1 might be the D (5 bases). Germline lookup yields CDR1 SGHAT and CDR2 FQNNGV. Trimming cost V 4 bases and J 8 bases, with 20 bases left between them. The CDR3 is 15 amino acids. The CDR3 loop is CASSSRGRTFKGYTF. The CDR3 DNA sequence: TGTGCCAGCAGCTCCCGGGGACGGACTTTTAAAGGCTACACCTTC. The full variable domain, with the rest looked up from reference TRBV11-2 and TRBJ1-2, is EAGVAQSPRYKIIEKRQSVAFWCNPISGHATLYWYQQILGQGPKLLIQFQNNGVVDDSQLPKDRFSAERLKGVDSTLKIQPAKLEDSAVYLCASSSRGRTFKGYTFGSGTRLTVV.

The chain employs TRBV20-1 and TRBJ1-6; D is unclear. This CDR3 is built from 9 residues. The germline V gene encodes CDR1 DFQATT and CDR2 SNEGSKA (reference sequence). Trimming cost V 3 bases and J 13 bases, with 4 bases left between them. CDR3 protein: CSASPPLHF. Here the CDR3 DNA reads TGCAGTGCTAGCCCGCCCCTCCACTTT.

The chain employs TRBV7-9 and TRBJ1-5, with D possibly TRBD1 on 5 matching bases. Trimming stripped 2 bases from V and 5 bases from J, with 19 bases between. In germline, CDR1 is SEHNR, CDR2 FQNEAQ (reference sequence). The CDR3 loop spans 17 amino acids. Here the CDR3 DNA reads TGTGCCAGCAGCTTATCTGAGGGTGCAGGGATCGATCAGCCCCAGCATTTT. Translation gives CASSLSEGAGIDQPQHF.

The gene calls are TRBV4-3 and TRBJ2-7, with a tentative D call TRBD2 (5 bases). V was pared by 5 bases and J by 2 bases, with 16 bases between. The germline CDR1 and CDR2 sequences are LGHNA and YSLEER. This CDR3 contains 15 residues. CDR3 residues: CASSKRGSLPYEQYF. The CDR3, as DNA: TGCGCCAGCAGCAAACGAGGGTCTCTACCCTACGAGCAGTACTTC.

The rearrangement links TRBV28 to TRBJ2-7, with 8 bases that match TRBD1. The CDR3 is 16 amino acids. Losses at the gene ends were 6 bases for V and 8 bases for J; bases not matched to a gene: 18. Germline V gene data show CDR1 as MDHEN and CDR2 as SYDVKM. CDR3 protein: CASRREAKDRAPQQYF. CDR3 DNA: TGTGCCAGCAGGCGTGAGGCCAAGGACAGGGCCCCCCAGCAGTACTTC.

The CDR3 sequence: CASSQARQGEQETQYF. The CDR3 nucleotides are TGTGCCAGCAGCCAAGCCAGACAGGGGGAGCAAGAGACCCAGTACTTC. This chain links TRBV4-2 with TRBJ2-5; 9 nucleotides line up with TRBD1. V lost 1 base, J lost 2 bases, and 5 bases stayed unmatched. The germline CDR1 and CDR2 sequences are LGHNA and YNFKEQ. CDR3 size: 16 residues.

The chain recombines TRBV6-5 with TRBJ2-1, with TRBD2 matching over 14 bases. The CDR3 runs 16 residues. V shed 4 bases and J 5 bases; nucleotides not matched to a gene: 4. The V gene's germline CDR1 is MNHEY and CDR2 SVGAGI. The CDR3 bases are TGTGCCAGCAGTTCGGGACTAGCGGGGGAGGACAATGAGCAGTTCTTC. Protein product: CASSSGLAGEDNEQFF.

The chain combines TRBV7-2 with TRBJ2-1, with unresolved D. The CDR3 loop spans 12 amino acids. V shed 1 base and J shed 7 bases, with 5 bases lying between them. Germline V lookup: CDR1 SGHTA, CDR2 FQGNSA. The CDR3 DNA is TGTGCCAGCAGCTTAGTGAAGAATGAGCAGTTCTTC. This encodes CASSLVKNEQFF.

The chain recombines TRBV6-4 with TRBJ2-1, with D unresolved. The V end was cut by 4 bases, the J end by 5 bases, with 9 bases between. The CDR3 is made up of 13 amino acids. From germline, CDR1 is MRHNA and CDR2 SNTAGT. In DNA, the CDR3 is TGTGCCAGCAGTGCTAGTAGGAACAATGAGCAGTTCTTC. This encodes CASSASRNNEQFF.

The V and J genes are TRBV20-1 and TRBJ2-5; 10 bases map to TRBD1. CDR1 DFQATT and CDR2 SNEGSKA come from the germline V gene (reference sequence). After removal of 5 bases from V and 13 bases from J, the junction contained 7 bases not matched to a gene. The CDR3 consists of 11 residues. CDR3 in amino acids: CSAEDRGTSYF. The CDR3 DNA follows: TGCAGTGCTGAGGACAGGGGGACTTCGTACTTC.

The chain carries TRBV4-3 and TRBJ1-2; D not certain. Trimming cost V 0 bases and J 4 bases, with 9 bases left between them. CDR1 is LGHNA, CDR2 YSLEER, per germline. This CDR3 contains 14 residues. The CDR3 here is CASSQDGTTYGYTF. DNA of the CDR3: TGCGCCAGCAGCCAAGACGGCACAACCTATGGCTACACCTTC.

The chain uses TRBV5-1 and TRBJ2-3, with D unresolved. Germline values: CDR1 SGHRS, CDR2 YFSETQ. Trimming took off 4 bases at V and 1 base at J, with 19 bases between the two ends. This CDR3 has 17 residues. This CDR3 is CASSPLPGAHGTDTQYF. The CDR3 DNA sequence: TGCGCCAGCAGCCCCCTCCCCGGCGCCCACGGCACAGATACGCAGTATTTT.

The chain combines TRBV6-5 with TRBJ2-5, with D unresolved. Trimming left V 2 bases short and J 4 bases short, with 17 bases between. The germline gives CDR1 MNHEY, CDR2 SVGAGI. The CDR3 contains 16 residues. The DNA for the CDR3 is TGTGCCAGCAGTTACCGTCGGGTCATGGCTTTAGAGACCCAGTACTTC. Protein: CASSYRRVMALETQYF.

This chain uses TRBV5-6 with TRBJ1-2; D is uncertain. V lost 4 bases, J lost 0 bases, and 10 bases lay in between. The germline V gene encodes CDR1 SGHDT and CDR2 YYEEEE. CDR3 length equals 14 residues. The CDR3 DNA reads TGTGCCAGCAGCCCAACGAGGACTAACTATGGCTACACCTTC. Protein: CASSPTRTNYGYTF. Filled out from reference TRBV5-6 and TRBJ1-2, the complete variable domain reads DAGVTQSPTHLIKTRGQQVTLRCSPKSGHDTVSWYQQALGQGPQFIFQYYEEEERQRGNFPDRFSGHQFPNYSSELNVNALLLGDSALYLCASSPTRTNYGYTFGSGTRLTVV.